The rows below give T cell receptor beta chains drawn from one sample of a study of T-cell reconstitution after alpha-beta-depleted transplantation in children. Each CDR3 protein gets one entry after TCRdb re-called the PCR reads with MiXCR. The sample records hundreds of thousands of distinct CDR3 sequences, around a sixth being singletons. This specimen was PBMCs from the stem cell graft donor, taken from the stem cell graft. These receptors were obtained from a human donor who donated a stem cell graft to a child with acute myeloid leukemia. Both conserved end residues are part of each CDR3. The order of the fields is J gene, D gene, V gene, clone size, CDR3 protein, CDR3 DNA. A D gene is named only where the DNA matches it firmly. Clone size appears in some rows only: once, few, many, or a class for an expanded clone.

TRBJ2-3	NA	TRBV7-9	NA	CASSSSGAPLGDTQYF	TGTGCCAGCAGCTCCTCCGGGGCTCCTCTGGGAGATACGCAGTATTTT
TRBJ2-1	NA	TRBV5-1	many	CASSWREGYEQFF	TGCGCCAGCAGCTGGCGAGAAGGGTATGAGCAGTTCTTC
TRBJ2-3	TRBD2	TRBV29-1	few	CSVEDGGGSGTDTQYF	TGCAGCGTTGAAGATGGCGGGGGGTCTGGCACAGATACGCAGTATTTT
TRBJ2-1	TRBD1	TRBV27	many	CASMTGGLNEQFF	TGTGCCAGCATGACAGGGGGACTCAATGAGCAGTTCTTC
TRBJ2-3	NA	TRBV4-3	many	CASSQEESPTDTQYF	TGCGCCAGCAGCCAAGAGGAGTCACCCACAGATACGCAGTATTTT
TRBJ2-2	TRBD1	TRBV19	NA	CASKGQMNTGELFF	TGTGCCAGTAAGGGACAGATGAACACCGGGGAGCTGTTTTTT
TRBJ1-1	NA	TRBV20-1	many	CSARAGGNAEAFF	TGCAGTGCTAGGGCGGGGGGGAACGCTGAAGCTTTCTTT
TRBJ1-2	NA	TRBV7-2	many	CASSLQTGPYGYTF	TGTGCCAGCAGCTTACAGACAGGCCCCTATGGCTACACCTTC
TRBJ2-1	NA	TRBV9	NA	CASSPEGAGDNEQFF	TGTGCCAGCAGCCCCGAAGGGGCCGGGGACAATGAGCAGTTCTTC
TRBJ2-5	TRBD1	TRBV5-1	many	CASSIQGTGQETQYF	TGCGCCAGCAGCATCCAGGGGACAGGGCAAGAGACCCAGTACTTC
TRBJ2-1	TRBD1	TRBV28	few	CASSLARTGDNEQFF	TGTGCCAGCAGTTTGGCCCGGACAGGGGACAATGAGCAGTTCTTC
TRBJ2-7	TRBD2	TRBV5-1	NA	CASSWALTSVDEQYF	TGCGCCAGCAGCTGGGCCCTGACTAGCGTTGACGAGCAGTACTTC
TRBJ2-7	TRBD1	TRBV29-1	many	CSTRGTGTSYEQYF	TGCAGCACCCGTGGGACAGGCACCTCCTACGAGCAGTACTTC
TRBJ1-2	NA	TRBV7-9	many	CASSEDSYGYTF	TGTGCCAGCAGCGAGGACAGCTATGGCTACACCTTC
TRBJ2-1	NA	TRBV9	NA	CASSATPGRLNEQFF	TGTGCCAGCAGCGCAACTCCGGGACGTCTCAATGAGCAGTTCTTC
TRBJ1-5	NA	TRBV20-1	many	CSAASTGYSNQPQHF	TGCAGTGCTGCTTCGACAGGATATAGCAATCAGCCCCAGCATTTT
TRBJ2-3	NA	TRBV20-1	NA	CSANRVSDTQYF	TGCAGTGCTAACAGGGTATCAGATACGCAGTATTTT
TRBJ1-4	NA	TRBV18	few	CASSPLKDREKLFF	TGTGCCAGCTCACCGCTTAAAGACAGGGAAAAACTGTTTTTT
TRBJ2-5	TRBD2	TRBV7-2	many	CASSTTSGQETQYF	TGTGCCAGCAGCACGACTAGCGGGCAAGAGACCCAGTACTTC
TRBJ1-5	NA	TRBV20-1	many	CSARDKLGSNQPQHF	TGCAGTGCTAGAGATAAGTTGGGTAGCAATCAGCCCCAGCATTTT
TRBJ1-4	TRBD1	TRBV20-1	many	CSARVDRGNEPNEKLFF	TGCAGTGCTAGAGTGGACAGGGGGAACGAACCTAATGAAAAACTGTTTTTT
TRBJ2-7	TRBD1	TRBV20-1	few	CSARDGTGLSYEQYF	TGCAGTGCTAGAGATGGGACAGGCCTCTCCTACGAGCAGTACTTC
TRBJ2-5	NA	TRBV10-3	many	CAISERGVGETQYF	TGTGCCATCAGTGAGAGGGGTGTTGGGGAGACCCAGTACTTC
TRBJ1-1	NA	TRBV6-1	NA	CATGVRGRFTEAFF	TGTGCCACCGGGGTGAGGGGCCGGTTCACTGAAGCTTTCTTT
TRBJ2-1	TRBD1	TRBV4-3	many	CASSQDTIPGQGKDEQFF	TGCGCCAGCAGCCAAGATACTATACCGGGACAGGGGAAGGATGAGCAGTTCTTC
TRBJ1-1	TRBD1	TRBV10-3	NA	CATSTGGGTEAFF	TGTGCCACTTCAACAGGGGGAGGGACTGAAGCTTTCTTT
TRBJ2-1	NA	TRBV24-1	NA	CATSDQTGSYNEQFF	TGTGCCACCAGTGACCAGACGGGTTCCTACAATGAGCAGTTCTTC
TRBJ2-2	TRBD1	TRBV5-1	NA	CASSLSTGSDTGELFF	TGCGCCAGCAGCTTGTCGACAGGGTCGGACACCGGGGAGCTGTTTTTT
TRBJ2-3	NA	TRBV5-1	few	CASSFTGRGYPDTQYF	TGCGCCAGCAGCTTCACCGGGAGAGGATATCCAGATACGCAGTATTTT
TRBJ1-2	NA	TRBV12-3/TRBV12-4	NA	CASSSPSGILNYGYTF	TGTGCCAGCAGTAGCCCCTCGGGGATACTAAACTATGGCTACACCTTC
TRBJ1-2	NA	TRBV28	many	CASSHIVRTRSQSTF	TGTGCCAGCAGTCACATAGTCCGGACAAGATCCCAAAGTACCTTC
TRBJ2-3	NA	TRBV20-1	few	CSAPVMGRTDTQYF	TGCAGTGCACCCGTCATGGGACGTACAGATACGCAGTATTTT
TRBJ2-1	NA	TRBV20-1	many	CSLLDGLRFF	TGCAGTCTATTGGACGGTTTAAGGTTCTTC
TRBJ1-6	TRBD1	TRBV4-2	many	CASSQGQGRNSPLHF	TGTGCCAGCAGCCAAGGACAGGGGCGCAATTCACCCCTCCACTTT
TRBJ2-7	TRBD2	TRBV7-2	few	CASSSQTSGGAYEQYF	TGTGCCAGCAGCTCGCAAACTAGCGGGGGTGCCTACGAGCAGTACTTC
TRBJ1-2	NA	TRBV20-1	NA	CSATPESYGYTF	TGCAGTGCAACCCCCGAGAGCTATGGCTACACCTTC
TRBJ2-7	NA	TRBV20-1	few	CSAFRSYEQYF	TGCAGTGCTTTCCGCAGCTACGAGCAGTACTTC
TRBJ2-1	TRBD2	TRBV20-1	NA	CSARDRGVQREQFF	TGCAGTGCTAGAGACCGGGGGGTACAGAGAGAGCAGTTCTTC
TRBJ1-2	NA	TRBV29-1	many	CSVQARVNYGYTF	TGCAGCGTTCAAGCCAGGGTTAACTATGGCTACACCTTC
TRBJ1-5	NA	TRBV7-2	many	CASSLSGIGQPQHF	TGTGCCAGCAGCTTATCAGGGATCGGGCAGCCCCAGCATTTT
TRBJ1-2	NA	TRBV18	few	CASSPQWEGGYTF	TGTGCCAGCTCACCTCAGTGGGAGGGCGGCTACACCTTC
TRBJ2-5	TRBD2	TRBV24-1	NA	CATRGAGGPETQYF	TGTGCCACCAGGGGAGCGGGGGGGCCTGAGACCCAGTACTTC
TRBJ2-5	TRBD1	TRBV7-3	NA	CASSQTGAQETQYF	TGTGCCAGCAGCCAGACAGGGGCCCAAGAGACCCAGTACTTC
TRBJ2-2	NA	TRBV29-1	many	CSVEGRRGELFF	TGCAGCGTTGAGGGGAGACGCGGGGAGCTGTTTTTT
TRBJ1-1	NA	TRBV20-1	many	CSAKSGSGSNTEAFF	TGCAGTGCCAAAAGCGGGTCCGGGTCGAACACTGAAGCTTTCTTT
TRBJ2-7	NA	TRBV18	NA	CASSSGMNYEQYF	TGTGCCAGCTCATCCGGCATGAACTACGAGCAGTACTTC
TRBJ2-2	NA	TRBV5-1	NA	CASSLGRTNTGELFF	TGCGCCAGCAGCTTGGGCCGCACGAACACCGGGGAGCTGTTTTTT
TRBJ1-1	NA	TRBV6-5	few	CASSYSQTGVTEAFF	TGTGCCAGCAGTTACTCCCAAACAGGTGTGACTGAAGCTTTCTTT
TRBJ2-1	TRBD2	TRBV5-6	few	CASRLGLAGGQFF	TGTGCCAGCAGATTGGGACTAGCGGGGGGGCAGTTCTTC
TRBJ1-2	NA	TRBV28	NA	CASSLLAAYGYTF	TGTGCCAGCAGTTTATTGGCAGCCTATGGCTACACCTTC
TRBJ2-2	NA	TRBV12-3/TRBV12-4	many	CASSLGKWTGELFF	TGTGCCAGCAGTTTGGGGAAGTGGACCGGGGAGCTGTTTTTT
TRBJ2-2	TRBD1	TRBV7-2	NA	CASRDRVATGELFF	TGTGCCAGCCGAGACAGGGTGGCCACCGGGGAGCTGTTTTTT
TRBJ2-7	NA	TRBV9	few	CASSAEMDKNYEQYF	TGTGCCAGCAGCGCTGAGATGGACAAAAACTACGAGCAGTACTTC